This TCR beta chain was sequenced for a study of T cell responses to AZD1222 COVID-19 vaccine. Produced via immunoSEQ multiplex PCR; TCRdb's table is partial and in-frame only. This sample has approximately 100,000 clones, with about 88% found just once. This clone was seen a few times. Sequenced material: peripheral blood, taken on day 0 of AZD1222 vaccination. The TCR sequence derives from an adult in good health.

The CDR3: CASSPRLDSPLHF. Here the CDR3 DNA reads TGTGCCAGCAGCCCTAGACTGGATTCACCCCTCCACTTT. The gene calls are TRBV27 and TRBJ1-6; D not certain. Germline CDR1 MNHEY, CDR2 SMNVEV (reference sequence). V gave up 6 bases and J gave up 8 bases, with 11 bases separating them. The CDR3 has 13 residues.